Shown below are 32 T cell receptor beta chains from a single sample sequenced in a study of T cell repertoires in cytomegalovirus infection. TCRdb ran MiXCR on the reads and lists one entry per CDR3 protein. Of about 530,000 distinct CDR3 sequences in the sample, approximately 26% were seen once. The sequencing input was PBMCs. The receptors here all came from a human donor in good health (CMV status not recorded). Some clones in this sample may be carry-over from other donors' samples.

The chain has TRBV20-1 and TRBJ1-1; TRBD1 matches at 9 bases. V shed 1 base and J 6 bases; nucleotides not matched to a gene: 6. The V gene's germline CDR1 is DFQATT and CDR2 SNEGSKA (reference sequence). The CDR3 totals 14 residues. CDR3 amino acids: CSARARDRVAEAFF. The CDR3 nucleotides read TGCAGTGCTAGAGCAAGGGACAGGGTCGCTGAAGCTTTCTTT.

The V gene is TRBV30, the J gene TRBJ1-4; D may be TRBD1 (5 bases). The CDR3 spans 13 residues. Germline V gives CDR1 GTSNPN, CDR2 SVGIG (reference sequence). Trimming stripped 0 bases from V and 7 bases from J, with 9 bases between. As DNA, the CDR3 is TGTGCCTGGAGTGTGCGGGGGGTTGAAAAACTGTTTTTT. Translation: CAWSVRGVEKLFF.

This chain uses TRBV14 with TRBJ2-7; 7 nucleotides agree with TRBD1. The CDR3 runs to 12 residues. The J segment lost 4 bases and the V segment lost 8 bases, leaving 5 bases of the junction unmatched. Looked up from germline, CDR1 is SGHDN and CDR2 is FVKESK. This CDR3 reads CASGDRTYEQYF. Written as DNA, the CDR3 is TGTGCCAGCGGGGACAGAACTTACGAGCAGTACTTC.

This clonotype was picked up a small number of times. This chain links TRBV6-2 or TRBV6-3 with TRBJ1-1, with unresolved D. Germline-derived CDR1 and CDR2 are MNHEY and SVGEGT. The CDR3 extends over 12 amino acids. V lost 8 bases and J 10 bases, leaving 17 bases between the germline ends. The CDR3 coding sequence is TGTGCCAGCGGGGTGGGTCCGAGAGGAGCTTTCTTT. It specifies CASGVGPRGAFF.

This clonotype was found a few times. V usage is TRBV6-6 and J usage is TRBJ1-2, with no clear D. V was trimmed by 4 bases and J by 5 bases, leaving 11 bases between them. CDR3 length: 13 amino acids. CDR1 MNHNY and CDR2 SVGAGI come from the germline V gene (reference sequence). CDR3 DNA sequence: TGTGCCAGCAGTTCCACTGGAATATATGGCTACACCTTC. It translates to CASSSTGIYGYTF.

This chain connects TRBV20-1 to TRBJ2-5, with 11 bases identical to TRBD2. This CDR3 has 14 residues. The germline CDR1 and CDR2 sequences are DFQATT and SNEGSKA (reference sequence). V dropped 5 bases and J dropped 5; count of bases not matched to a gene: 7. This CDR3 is CSAGATSGIETQYF. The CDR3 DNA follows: TGCAGTGCTGGGGCGACTAGCGGGATTGAGACCCAGTACTTC.

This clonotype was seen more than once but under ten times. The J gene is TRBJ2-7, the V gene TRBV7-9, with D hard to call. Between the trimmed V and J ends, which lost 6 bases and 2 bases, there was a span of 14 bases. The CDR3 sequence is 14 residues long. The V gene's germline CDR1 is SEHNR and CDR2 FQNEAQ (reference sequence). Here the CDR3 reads CASRSNGLAYEQYV. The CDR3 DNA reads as TGTGCCAGCAGATCAAACGGGCTCGCCTACGAGCAGTACGTC.

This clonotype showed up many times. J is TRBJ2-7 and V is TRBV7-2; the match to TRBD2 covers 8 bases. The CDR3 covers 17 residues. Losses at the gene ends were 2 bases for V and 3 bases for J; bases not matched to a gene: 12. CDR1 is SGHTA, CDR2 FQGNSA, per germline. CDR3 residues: CASSLKVGGAEIYEQYF. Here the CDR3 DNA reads TGTGCCAGCAGCTTAAAAGTCGGGGGGGCGGAGATCTACGAGCAGTACTTC.

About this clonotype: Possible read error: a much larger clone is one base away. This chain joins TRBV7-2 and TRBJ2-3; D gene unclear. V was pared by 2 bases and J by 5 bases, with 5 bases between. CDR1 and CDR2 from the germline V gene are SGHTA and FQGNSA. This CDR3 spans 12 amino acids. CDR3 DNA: TGTGCCAGCAGCTTATCCCTAGATACGCAGTATTTT. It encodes CASSLSLDTQYF.

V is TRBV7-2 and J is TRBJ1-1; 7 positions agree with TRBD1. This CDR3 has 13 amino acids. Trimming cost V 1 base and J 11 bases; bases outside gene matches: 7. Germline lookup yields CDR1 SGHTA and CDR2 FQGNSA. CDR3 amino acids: CASSLVPQGQAFF. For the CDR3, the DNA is TGTGCCAGCAGCTTAGTCCCACAGGGGCAGGCTTTCTTT. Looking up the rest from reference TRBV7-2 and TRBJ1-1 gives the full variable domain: GAGVSQSPSNKVTEKGKDVELRCDPISGHTALYWYRQSLGQGLEFLIYFQGNSAPDKSGLPSDRFSAERTGGSVSTLTIQRTQQEDSAVYLCASSLVPQGQAFFGQGTRLTVV.

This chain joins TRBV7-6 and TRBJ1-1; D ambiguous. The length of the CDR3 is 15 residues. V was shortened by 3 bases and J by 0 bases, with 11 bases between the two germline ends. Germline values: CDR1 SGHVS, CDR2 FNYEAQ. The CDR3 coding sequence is TGTGCCAGCAGCTTCGGACCGTTTTTGAACACTGAAGCTTTCTTT. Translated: CASSFGPFLNTEAFF.

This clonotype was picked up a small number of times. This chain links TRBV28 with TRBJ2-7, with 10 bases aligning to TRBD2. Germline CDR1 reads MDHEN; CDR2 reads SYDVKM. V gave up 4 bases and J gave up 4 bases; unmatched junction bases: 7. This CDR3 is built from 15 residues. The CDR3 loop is CASSSGGLALYEQYV. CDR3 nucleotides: TGTGCCAGCAGTTCTGGGGGACTAGCGTTGTACGAGCAGTACGTC.

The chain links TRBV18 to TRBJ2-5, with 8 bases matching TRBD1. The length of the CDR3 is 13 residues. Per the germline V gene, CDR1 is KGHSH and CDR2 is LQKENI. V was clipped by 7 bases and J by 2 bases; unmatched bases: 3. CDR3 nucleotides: TGTGCCAGCTTCAGGACAGGGCAAGAGACCCAGTACTTC. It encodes CASFRTGQETQYF.

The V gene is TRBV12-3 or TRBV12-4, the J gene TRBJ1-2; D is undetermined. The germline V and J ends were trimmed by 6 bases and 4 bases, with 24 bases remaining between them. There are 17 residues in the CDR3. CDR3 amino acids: CASSISAHRANFYGYTF. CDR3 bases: TGTGCCAGCAGCATCTCCGCCCACCGGGCGAACTTCTATGGCTACACCTTC.

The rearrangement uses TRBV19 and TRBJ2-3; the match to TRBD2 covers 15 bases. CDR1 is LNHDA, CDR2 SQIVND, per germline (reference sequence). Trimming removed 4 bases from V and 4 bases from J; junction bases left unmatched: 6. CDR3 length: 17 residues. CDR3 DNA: TGTGCCAGTAGTAAACGGACTAGCGGGAGGGTATCAGATACGCAGTATTTT. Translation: CASSKRTSGRVSDTQYF.

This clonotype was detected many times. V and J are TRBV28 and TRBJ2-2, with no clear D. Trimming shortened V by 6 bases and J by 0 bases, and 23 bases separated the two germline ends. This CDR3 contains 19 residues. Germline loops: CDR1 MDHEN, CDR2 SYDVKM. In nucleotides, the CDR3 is TGTGCCAGCAGAATAGGATGGGTGTCAGGACGGTCGAACACCGGGGAGCTGTTTTTT. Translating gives CASRIGWVSGRSNTGELFF.

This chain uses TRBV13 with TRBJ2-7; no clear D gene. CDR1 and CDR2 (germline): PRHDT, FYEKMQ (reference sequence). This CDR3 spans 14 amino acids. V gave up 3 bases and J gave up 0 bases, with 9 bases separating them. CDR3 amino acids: CASSFSDLSYEQYF. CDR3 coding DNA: TGTGCCAGCAGCTTCTCGGACCTCTCCTACGAGCAGTACTTC.

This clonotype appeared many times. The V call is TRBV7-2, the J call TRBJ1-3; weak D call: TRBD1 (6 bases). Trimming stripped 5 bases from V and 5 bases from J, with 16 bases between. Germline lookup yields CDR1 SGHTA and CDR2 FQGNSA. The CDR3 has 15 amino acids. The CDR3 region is CASSPRGVGRNTIYF. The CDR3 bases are TGTGCCAGCAGCCCTAGGGGGGTCGGGAGAAACACCATATATTTT.

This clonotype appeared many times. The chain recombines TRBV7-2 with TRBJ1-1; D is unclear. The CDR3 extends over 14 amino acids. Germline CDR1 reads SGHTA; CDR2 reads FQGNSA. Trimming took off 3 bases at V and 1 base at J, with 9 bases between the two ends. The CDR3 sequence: CASSLMGSNTEAFF. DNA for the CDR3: TGTGCCAGCAGCTTGATGGGGTCGAACACTGAAGCTTTCTTT.

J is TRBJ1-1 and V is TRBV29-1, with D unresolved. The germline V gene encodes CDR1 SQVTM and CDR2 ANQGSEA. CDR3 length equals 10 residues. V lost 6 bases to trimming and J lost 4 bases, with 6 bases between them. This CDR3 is CSVATTEAFF. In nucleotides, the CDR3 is TGCAGCGTCGCAACCACTGAAGCTTTCTTT. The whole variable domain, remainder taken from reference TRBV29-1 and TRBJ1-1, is SAVISQKPSRDICQRGTSLTIQCQVDSQVTMMFWYRQQPGQSLTLIATANQGSEATYESGFVIDKFPISRPNLTFSTLTVSNMSPEDSSIYLCSVATTEAFFGQGTRLTVV.

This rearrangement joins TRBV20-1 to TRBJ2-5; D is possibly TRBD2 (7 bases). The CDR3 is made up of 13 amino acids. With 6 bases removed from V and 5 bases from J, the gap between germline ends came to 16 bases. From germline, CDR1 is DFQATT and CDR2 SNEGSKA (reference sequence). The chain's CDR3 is CSAGRGGGETQYF. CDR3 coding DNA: TGCAGTGCCGGTCGAGGGGGGGGTGAGACCCAGTACTTC.

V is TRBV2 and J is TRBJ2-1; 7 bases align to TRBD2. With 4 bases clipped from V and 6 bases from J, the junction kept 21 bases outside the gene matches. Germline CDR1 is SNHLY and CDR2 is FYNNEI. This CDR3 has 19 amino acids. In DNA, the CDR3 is TGTGCCAGCAGTGGAAGCGGGATGGGACGCAGCGACTCCATCAATGAGCAGTTCTTC. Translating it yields CASSGSGMGRSDSINEQFF.

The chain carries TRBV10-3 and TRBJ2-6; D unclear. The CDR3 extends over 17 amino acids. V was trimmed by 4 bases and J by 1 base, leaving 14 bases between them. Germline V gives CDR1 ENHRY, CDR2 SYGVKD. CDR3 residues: CAISAVDGRSGANVLTF. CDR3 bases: TGTGCCATCAGTGCGGTCGACGGCCGATCTGGGGCCAACGTCCTGACTTTC.

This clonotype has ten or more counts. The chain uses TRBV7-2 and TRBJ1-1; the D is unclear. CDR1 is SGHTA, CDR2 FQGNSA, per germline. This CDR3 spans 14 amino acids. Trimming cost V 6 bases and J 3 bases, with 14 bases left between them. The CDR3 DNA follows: TGTGCCAGCAGTGAATGGGAGGAGGACACTGAAGCTTTCTTT. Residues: CASSEWEEDTEAFF.

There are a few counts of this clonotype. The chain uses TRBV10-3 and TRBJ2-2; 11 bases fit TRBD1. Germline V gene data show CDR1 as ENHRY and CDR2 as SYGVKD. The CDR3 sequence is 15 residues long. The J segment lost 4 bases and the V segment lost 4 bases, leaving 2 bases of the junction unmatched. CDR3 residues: CAISGGTGGTGELFF. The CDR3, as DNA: TGTGCCATCAGTGGTGGGACAGGGGGCACCGGGGAGCTGTTTTTT.

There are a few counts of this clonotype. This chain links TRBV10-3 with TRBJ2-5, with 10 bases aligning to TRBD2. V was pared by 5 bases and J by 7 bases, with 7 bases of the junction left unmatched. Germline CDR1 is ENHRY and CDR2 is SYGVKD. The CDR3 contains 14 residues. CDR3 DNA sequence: TGTGCCATCAGTCAAGGACTAGCGGAGCGGACCCAGTACTTC. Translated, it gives CAISQGLAERTQYF.

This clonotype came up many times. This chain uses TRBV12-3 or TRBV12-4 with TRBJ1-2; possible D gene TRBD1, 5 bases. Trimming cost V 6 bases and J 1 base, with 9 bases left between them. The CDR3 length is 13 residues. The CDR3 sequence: CASSSGLNYGYTF. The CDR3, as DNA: TGTGCCAGCAGCTCGGGACTTAACTATGGCTACACCTTC.

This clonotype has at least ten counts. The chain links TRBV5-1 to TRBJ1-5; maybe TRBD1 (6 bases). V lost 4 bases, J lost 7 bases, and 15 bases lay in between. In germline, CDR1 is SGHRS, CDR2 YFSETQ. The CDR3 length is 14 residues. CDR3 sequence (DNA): TGCGCCAGCAGCCCAGGGGACAATAAGCAGCCCCAGCATTTT. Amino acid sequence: CASSPGDNKQPQHF.

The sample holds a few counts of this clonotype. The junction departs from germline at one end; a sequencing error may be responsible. The CDR3 sequence is CASRLTGNAGELFF. CDR3 nucleotides: TGTGCCAGTAGGTTGACAGGGAACGCCGGGGAGCTGTTTTTT. The V and J genes are TRBV19 and TRBJ2-2; 7 bases line up with TRBD1. The CDR3 contains 14 residues. Germline CDR1 is LNHDA and CDR2 is SQIVND (reference sequence).

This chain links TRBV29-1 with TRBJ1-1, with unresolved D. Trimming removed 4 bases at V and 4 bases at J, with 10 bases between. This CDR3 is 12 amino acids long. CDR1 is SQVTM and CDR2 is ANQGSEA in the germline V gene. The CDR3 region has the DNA TGCAGCGTTGGGAGGGAGGCCACTGAAGCTTTCTTT. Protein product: CSVGREATEAFF.

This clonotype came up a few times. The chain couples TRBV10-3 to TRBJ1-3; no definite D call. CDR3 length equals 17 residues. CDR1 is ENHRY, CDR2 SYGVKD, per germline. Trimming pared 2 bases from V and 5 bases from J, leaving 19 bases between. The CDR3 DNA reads TGTGCCATCAGTGAGACACCGACCCAAGGAGCTCGAAACACCATATATTTT. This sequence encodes CAISETPTQGARNTIYF.

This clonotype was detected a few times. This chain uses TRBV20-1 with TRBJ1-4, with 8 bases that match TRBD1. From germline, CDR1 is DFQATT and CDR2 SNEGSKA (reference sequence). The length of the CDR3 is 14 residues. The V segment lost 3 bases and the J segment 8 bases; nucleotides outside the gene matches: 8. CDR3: CSASGQGAGEKLFF. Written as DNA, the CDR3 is TGCAGTGCTAGTGGGCAGGGGGCGGGGGAAAAACTGTTTTTT.